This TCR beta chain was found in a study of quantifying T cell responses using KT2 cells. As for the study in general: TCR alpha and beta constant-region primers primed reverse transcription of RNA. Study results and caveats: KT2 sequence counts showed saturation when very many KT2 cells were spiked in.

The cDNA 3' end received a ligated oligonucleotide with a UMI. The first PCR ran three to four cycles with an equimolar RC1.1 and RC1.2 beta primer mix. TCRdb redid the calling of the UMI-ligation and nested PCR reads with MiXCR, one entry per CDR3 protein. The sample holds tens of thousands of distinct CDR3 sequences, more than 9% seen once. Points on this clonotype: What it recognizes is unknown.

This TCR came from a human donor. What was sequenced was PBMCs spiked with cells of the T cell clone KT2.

The CDR3 coding sequence is TGTGCCATCAGTGAGGGTAATGAGCAGTTCTTC. It specifies CAISEGNEQFF. This chain connects TRBV10-3 to TRBJ2-1; D not resolved. Trimming pared 2 bases from V and 7 bases from J, leaving 3 bases between. Germline-derived CDR1 and CDR2 are ENHRY and SYGVKD. The CDR3 is 11 amino acids.